Each of the 6 T cell receptor beta chains below was sequenced from the same sample in a study of blood T cell repertoires in COVID-19. The repertoire was sequenced with immunoSEQ multiplex PCR; TCRdb's copy has only in-frame clones and lacks some. The sample includes about 400,000 clones, around 89% of them seen just once. The sample comprised peripheral blood. The receptors shown here come from a young woman with acute or convalescent COVID-19.

This chain connects TRBV29-1 to TRBJ1-2, with 10 positions matching TRBD1. Trimming cost V 6 bases and J 3 bases; bases outside gene matches: 10. The V gene's germline CDR1 is SQVTM and CDR2 ANQGSEA. The CDR3 contains 15 residues. The CDR3 DNA follows: TGCAGCGTCGCTAAGACAGGGGGCTGGGACTATGGCTACACCTTC. Translation: CSVAKTGGWDYGYTF. The whole variable domain, filled in from reference TRBV29-1 and TRBJ1-2, reads SAVISQKPSRDICQRGTSLTIQCQVDSQVTMMFWYRQQPGQSLTLIATANQGSEATYESGFVIDKFPISRPNLTFSTLTVSNMSPEDSSIYLCSVAKTGGWDYGYTFGSGTRLTVV.

This chain connects TRBV7-3 to TRBJ1-1; tentatively, D is TRBD1 (6 bases). The V end lost 2 bases, the J end lost 11 bases, and 30 bases lay between the germline ends. Germline V gene data show CDR1 as SGHTA and CDR2 as FQGTGA. The CDR3 is 18 amino acids. This chain's CDR3 is CASSLQGPILAAGVEAFF. The CDR3 DNA is TGTGCCAGCAGCTTACAGGGGCCAATCTTGGCAGCCGGGGTTGAGGCTTTCTTT. Drawing the rest from reference TRBV7-3 and TRBJ1-1, the complete variable domain is GAGVSQTPSNKVTEKGKYVELRCDPISGHTALYWYRQSLGQGPEFLIYFQGTGAADDSGLPNDRFFAVRPEGSVSTLKIQRTERGDSAVYLCASSLQGPILAAGVEAFFGQGTRLTVV.

The genes are TRBV7-3 and TRBJ1-1, with 7 bases lining up with TRBD1. Germline CDR1 is SGHTA and CDR2 is FQGTGA. With V trimmed by 5 bases and J by 0 bases, 6 bases remained unmatched. This CDR3 is 15 amino acids long. In DNA form, the CDR3 reads TGTGCCAGCAGCCCGACGACAGGGATGAACACTGAAGCTTTCTTT. Translation: CASSPTTGMNTEAFF.

This chain links TRBV5-1 with TRBJ2-3; 12 bases match TRBD2. The ends lost 1 base at V and 4 bases at J; junction bases unmatched: 1. The CDR3 is made up of 15 amino acids. In germline, CDR1 is SGHRS, CDR2 YFSETQ. CDR3 sequence reads: CASSLSSGGADTQYF. The CDR3 bases are TGCGCCAGCAGCTTGTCTAGCGGGGGGGCAGATACGCAGTATTTT.

This rearrangement joins TRBV24-1 to TRBJ2-4; 8 bases line up with TRBD1. The CDR3 sequence is 15 residues long. Germline CDR1 and CDR2: KGHDR and SFDVKD. The V segment lost 3 bases and the J segment 7 bases; nucleotides outside the gene matches: 7. In DNA, the CDR3 is TGTGCCACCAGTGATCCTAGACAGGGGACGAACATTCAGTACTTC. It encodes CATSDPRQGTNIQYF.

The rearrangement links TRBV5-1 to TRBJ1-1; D ambiguous. The CDR3 contains 14 residues. The V gene's germline CDR1 is SGHRS and CDR2 YFSETQ. V was cut by 0 bases and J by 2 bases, with 8 bases left in between. In DNA, the CDR3 is TGCGCCAGCAGCTTGGGTGGGCCCAACACTGAAGCTTTCTTT. Translated, it gives CASSLGGPNTEAFF.